The T cell receptor beta chain described here comes from a study of response to subunit inactivated influenza vaccine. TCRdb independently ran MiXCR on the RT-PCR reads; one entry per CDR3 protein. This sample has around 570,000 distinct CDR3 sequences, with roughly 8.2% found just once. This clonotype was seen more than once but under ten times. Its specificity is not known. Broader study findings: Authors suggested seasonal influenza vaccinations each recruit few new T cells.

Germline CDR1 reads MNHEY; CDR2 reads SVGAGI. Trimming cost V 2 bases and J 2 bases, with 19 bases left between them. The CDR3 has 18 amino acids. The sample here was PBMCs from blood, taken around 25 months after vaccination. The receptor's source is a man aged 45-69 years who received an inactivated influenza vaccine. This chain uses TRBV6-5 with TRBJ1-5, with D uncertain. DNA for the CDR3: TGTGCCAGCAGTTACATGGGCCCCCCTTTGTACGGCAATCAGCCCCAGCATTTT. Amino acids: CASSYMGPPLYGNQPQHF.